The rows below give T cell receptor beta chains drawn from one sample of a study of technical replicates of blood from a handful of donors. The table came from immunoSEQ multiplex PCR; TCRdb's copy has only in-frame clones and leaves some out. The table includes about 69,000 clones, over 80% detected once. What was sequenced was PBMCs. The origin of the receptors is a human donor in good health. Some clones in this sample may be carry-over from other donors' samples. Both conserved end residues are part of each CDR3. The D gene is left open where the match is weak.

v_call	d_call	j_call	cdr3_aa	cdr3_nt
TRBV5-6	.	TRBJ2-5	CASSLARFRETQYF	TGTGCCAGCAGCTTGGCGCGGTTCCGGGAGACCCAGTACTTC
TRBV7-9	.	TRBJ1-5	CASSPPGDNQPQHF	TGTGCCAGCAGCCCCCCGGGGGACAATCAGCCCCAGCATTTT
TRBV5-4	.	TRBJ1-1	CASSLGGASNTEAFF	TGTGCCAGCAGCTTGGGCGGGGCCTCGAACACTGAAGCTTTCTTT
TRBV9	TRBD1	TRBJ2-1	CASSVAGQGANEQFF	TGTGCCAGCAGCGTGGCGGGACAGGGGGCGAATGAGCAGTTCTTC
TRBV9	TRBD2	TRBJ2-5	CASSVGASGGQETQYF	TGTGCCAGCAGCGTAGGGGCTAGCGGGGGCCAAGAGACCCAGTACTTC
TRBV18	TRBD2	TRBJ2-1	CASSPTSGLTGYEQFF	TGTGCCAGCTCACCAACTAGCGGCCTAACGGGGTATGAGCAGTTCTTC
TRBV9	.	TRBJ2-1	CASSVDTSGAIVNEQFF	TGTGCCAGCAGCGTAGATACGTCAGGGGCTATAGTAAATGAGCAGTTCTTC
TRBV11-2	.	TRBJ1-2	CASSSGVYRDGYTF	TGTGCCAGCAGCTCAGGGGTCTACAGGGATGGCTACACCTTC
TRBV2	TRBD2	TRBJ2-5	CASISLITSGNQETQYF	TGTGCCAGCATTTCACTGATAACTAGCGGGAACCAAGAGACCCAGTACTTC
TRBV6-5	.	TRBJ1-6	CASSTTGYSPLHF	TGTGCCAGCAGTACCACAGGGTATTCACCCCTCCACTTT
TRBV18	.	TRBJ2-6	CASSPQGGSGANVLTF	TGTGCCAGCTCACCTCAAGGGGGCTCTGGGGCCAACGTCCTGACTTTC
TRBV2	.	TRBJ2-2	CASSVEGLNTGELFF	TGTGCCAGCAGTGTCGAGGGTCTGAACACCGGGGAGCTGTTTTTT
TRBV11-2	TRBD1	TRBJ2-7	CASSLVWTGGLYEQYF	TGTGCCAGCAGCTTAGTCTGGACAGGGGGCCTCTACGAGCAGTACTTC
TRBV9	.	TRBJ1-2	CASSVDTEGYTF	TGTGCCAGCAGCGTAGATACAGAAGGCTACACCTTC
TRBV19	.	TRBJ2-2	CASTPGLVGELFF	TGTGCCAGTACCCCCGGGTTGGTCGGGGAGCTGTTTTTT
TRBV14	TRBD1	TRBJ2-1	CASSPRTGWYNEQFF	TGTGCCAGCAGCCCACGGACAGGGTGGTACAATGAGCAGTTCTTC
TRBV7-8	.	TRBJ1-3	CASSLSELKGNTIYF	TGTGCCAGCAGCTTGTCGGAGTTAAAAGGAAACACCATATATTTT
TRBV12-5	TRBD2	TRBJ2-7	CASGLGTAAGLAYEQYF	TGTGCTAGTGGTTTGGGCACAGCAGCGGGACTGGCCTACGAGCAGTACTTC
TRBV5-6	TRBD1	TRBJ2-7	CASSPGQGVSYEQYF	TGTGCCAGCAGCCCCGGACAGGGGGTCTCCTACGAGCAGTACTTC
TRBV11-2	.	TRBJ2-1	CASSLERTAYNEQFF	TGTGCCAGCAGCCTAGAGAGGACAGCCTACAATGAGCAGTTCTTC
TRBV7-7	TRBD2	TRBJ2-1	CASSQLGGGEQFF	TGTGCCAGCAGCCAACTGGGGGGGGGAGAGCAGTTCTTC
TRBV7-2	TRBD1	TRBJ1-2	CASNLGQGHTGYTF	TGTGCCAGCAACTTAGGACAGGGGCATACTGGCTACACCTTC
TRBV6-1	.	TRBJ1-2	CASSEEGGVGLNGYTF	TGTGCCAGCAGTGAAGAGGGGGGGGTAGGGTTGAATGGCTACACCTTC
TRBV27	TRBD2	TRBJ2-7	CASSLRTSGRFEQYF	TGTGCCAGCAGTTTAAGGACTAGCGGGAGGTTCGAGCAGTACTTC
TRBV9	TRBD2	TRBJ2-2	CASSVEGGRALPTGELFF	TGTGCCAGCAGCGTAGAGGGCGGGAGGGCCTTGCCCACCGGGGAGCTGTTTTTT
TRBV12-5	TRBD2	TRBJ2-7	CASGPSGTSGEQYF	TGTGCTAGTGGTCCTTCCGGGACTAGCGGCGAGCAGTACTTC
TRBV5-6	.	TRBJ1-1	CASSLAGFAGTEAFF	TGTGCCAGCAGCTTGGCGGGGTTTGCTGGCACTGAAGCTTTCTTT
TRBV7-3	.	TRBJ2-2	CASSLSWGLGTGELFF	TGTGCCAGCAGCTTAAGCTGGGGGCTCGGCACCGGGGAGCTGTTTTTT
TRBV7-9	TRBD2	TRBJ2-5	CASSRSLAGGGETQYF	TGTGCCAGCAGCCGTTCACTAGCGGGAGGTGGAGAGACCCAGTACTTC
TRBV4-2	TRBD1	TRBJ2-1	CASSHATGPHRNEQFF	TGTGCCAGCAGCCACGCGACAGGGCCCCACCGCAATGAGCAGTTCTTC
TRBV7-8	.	TRBJ2-3	CASQPRAGGTQYF	TGTGCCAGCCAGCCACGGGCAGGAGGTACGCAGTATTTT
TRBV9	TRBD2	TRBJ2-2	CASSVAGSGSGIGELFF	TGTGCCAGCAGCGTAGCAGGTAGCGGGAGCGGAATCGGGGAGCTGTTTTTT
TRBV27	.	TRBJ2-5	CASTPGFETQYF	TGTGCCAGCACCCCGGGTTTCGAGACCCAGTACTTC
TRBV18	TRBD2	TRBJ2-3	CASSLRTSGNTDTQYF	TGTGCCAGCTCGTTAAGGACTAGCGGAAACACAGATACGCAGTATTTT
TRBV4-3	.	TRBJ2-7	CASSQGPGTMSYEQYF	TGCGCCAGCAGCCAAGGGCCCGGGACAATGTCCTACGAGCAGTACTTC
TRBV5-6	TRBD2	TRBJ2-1	CASSRRGLTLSSYNEQFF	TGTGCCAGCAGCCGGCGGGGACTAACCCTCAGCTCCTACAATGAGCAGTTCTTC
TRBV30	TRBD1	TRBJ2-7	CAWGTGQGHEQYF	TGTGCCTGGGGTACTGGACAGGGTCACGAGCAGTACTTC
TRBV2	.	TRBJ2-3	CASSRQRDTQYF	TGTGCCAGCAGCCGCCAGCGGGATACGCAGTATTTT
TRBV4-2	TRBD2	TRBJ2-1	CASSQDWSGGGSYNEQFF	TGTGCCAGCAGCCAAGATTGGAGCGGGGGGGGCTCCTACAATGAGCAGTTCTTC
TRBV6-5	TRBD1	TRBJ1-3	CASRTGTGNTIYF	TGTGCCAGCAGGACAGGGACTGGAAACACCATATATTTT